A single T cell receptor beta chain is shown here with its context. The target antigen is unknown. The data belong to a study of cytomegalovirus exposure and HLA in healthy donors. The wider study: HLA-typed donors contributed around 88 million unique TCRs, which were held in an early data release.

The CDR3 runs 14 residues. Germline V gives CDR1 LGHNA, CDR2 YSLEER. V gave up 0 bases and J gave up 1 base, with 6 bases separating them. PCR involved 60 Vbeta and 13 Jbeta primers. As processed by the authors: A later analysis tallied about 80 million unique TCR beta chains, approximately 10 million of them shared. Some clones are missing from TCRdb's copy, which holds only in-frame ones; the method was immunoSEQ multiplex PCR. That table is the source of V, J and clone size, and D and trimming were worked out from the DNA. In the table there are 60,000 to 90,000 clones, approximately 70% of which are singletons. Regarding the study as a whole: Owing to their indistinguishability, certain V segments, notably TRBV6-2 and TRBV6-3, were excluded. CMV serostatus stood as the only immune exposure information on hand.

The chain employs TRBV4-3 and TRBJ1-1; D remains ambiguous. The sample consisted of PBMCs. The receptor was isolated from a woman in her forties or fifties in good health and CMV-seropositive. DNA of the CDR3: TGCGCCAGCAGCCAAGATCCAGGGAACACTGAAGCTTTCTTT. Protein sequence: CASSQDPGNTEAFF.